The clone carrying this TCR beta chain has more than one count but fewer than ten. Its antigen is not known. Per the germline V gene, CDR1 is MGHDK and CDR2 is SYGVNS. This CDR3 is built from 16 residues. V lost 6 bases to trimming and J lost 0 bases, with 16 bases between them. The sample belongs to a study of identical twins. Regarding the study as a whole: Beta out-of-frame sequences displayed a weaker excess of sharing between twins. Alpha sequences that were out-of-frame and twin-shared showed an excess of low generation probability.

A template switching step contributed a universal primer site, while unique molecular identifiers were present in the cDNA. TCRdb called the 5' RACE reads again in MiXCR, with one record for every CDR3 protein. The sample lists about 900,000 distinct CDR3 sequences, about 12% seen once, with roughly 1.6% in the top ten. This sample also appeared in a second study, on yellow fever vaccine responses in identical twins. That paper notes: Reportedly, the response of twins' T cells to the vaccine seemed partly convergent, partly personalized.

Sequencing was done on a sample of PBMCs. The receptor was derived from a woman under 30 in good health. The J gene is TRBJ2-3, the V gene TRBV25-1; possibly TRBD2 for D (5 bases). The chain's CDR3 is CASRGARSASTDTQYF. The CDR3 region has the DNA TGTGCCAGCAGGGGAGCCCGGTCAGCTAGCACAGATACGCAGTATTTT.